These 23 T cell receptor beta chains were all obtained from the same sample, sequenced in a study of cytomegalovirus exposure and HLA in healthy donors. PCR primers comprised 60 Vbeta and 13 Jbeta primers. The data were produced by immunoSEQ multiplex PCR, yet TCRdb's version contains in-frame clones alone and is incomplete. Of roughly 99,000 clones in the sample, roughly 82% were seen once. The sample taken for sequencing was PBMCs. The source of these receptors is a man aged 25 to 40 in good health and CMV-seropositive.

This clone has a single count. This chain connects TRBV10-3 to TRBJ2-1; D not certain. Trimming stripped 0 bases from V and 8 bases from J, with 14 bases between. CDR3 length equals 15 residues. Per germline, CDR1 ENHRY and CDR2 SYGVKD. The CDR3 loop reads CAISESREAGHEQFF. The CDR3 DNA is TGTGCCATCAGTGAGTCAAGAGAGGCTGGCCATGAGCAGTTCTTC.

The rearrangement joins TRBV5-1 to TRBJ2-3; weak D call: TRBD1 (5 bases). This CDR3 comprises 15 residues. The ends were cut back, 5 bases at V and 4 bases at J, with 17 bases in the middle. Per germline, CDR1 SGHRS and CDR2 YFSETQ. The DNA of the CDR3 is TGCGCCAGCAGTTCAGCTAACAGGTTCCCAGATACGCAGTATTTT. It specifies CASSSANRFPDTQYF.

The rearrangement joins TRBV6-6 to TRBJ2-1, with 7 bases identical to TRBD1. V gave up 6 bases and J gave up 10 bases; unmatched junction bases: 6. Germline V lookup: CDR1 MNHNY, CDR2 SVGAGI (reference sequence). The CDR3 runs to 12 residues. CDR3 nucleotide sequence: TGTGCCAGCAGCCTAACAGGGGACGAGCAGTTCTTC. Amino acids: CASSLTGDEQFF.

The rearrangement joins TRBV6-5 to TRBJ1-2; D possibly corresponds to TRBD1 (6 bases). V gave up 6 bases and J gave up 7 bases, with 15 bases separating them. CDR3 length: 13 amino acids. Germline V lookup: CDR1 MNHEY, CDR2 SVGAGI. CDR3 sequence reads: CASRPQGFGGYTF. The CDR3 DNA reads TGTGCCAGCAGGCCTCAGGGGTTCGGTGGCTACACCTTC.

The chain recombines TRBV5-1 with TRBJ2-7, with 7 bases matching TRBD1. The trim removed 4 bases at V and 3 bases at J, leaving 7 bases unmatched. CDR3 length: 14 residues. Germline loops: CDR1 SGHRS, CDR2 YFSETQ. Here the CDR3 reads CASSGGQKIYEQYF. The CDR3 bases are TGCGCCAGCAGCGGGGGACAGAAGATCTACGAGCAGTACTTC.

The V and J genes are TRBV5-4 and TRBJ2-7; 7 nucleotides match TRBD1. Trimming cost V 1 base and J 3 bases; bases outside gene matches: 1. Per germline, CDR1 SGHNT and CDR2 YYREEE (reference sequence). This CDR3 comprises 13 residues. CDR3 residues: CASSLYRGYEQYF. In DNA form, the CDR3 reads TGTGCCAGCAGCTTGTACAGGGGCTACGAGCAGTACTTC.

The genes are TRBV6-6 and TRBJ1-2; D perhaps matches TRBD1 (6 bases). V was clipped by 7 bases and J by 8 bases, with 23 bases between them. Germline CDR1 is MNHNY and CDR2 is SVGAGI (reference sequence). The CDR3 sequence is 15 residues long. The chain's CDR3 is CASITRLGGAGGYTF. Written as DNA, the CDR3 is TGTGCCAGCATCACCCGTTTGGGGGGGGCAGGGGGCTACACCTTC.

The chain uses TRBV12-5 and TRBJ2-5; 10 bases fit TRBD1. The J call may be in error: the DNA end matches TRBJ2-7 better. This CDR3 spans 14 amino acids. From germline, CDR1 is LGHNT and CDR2 FRNRAP. In DNA, the CDR3 is TGTGCTAGTGGTTTGGGACAGGGGGCTTCCGAGCAGTACTTC. The encoded protein is CASGLGQGASEQYF.

This rearrangement joins TRBV27 to TRBJ2-5, with 7 bases lining up with TRBD1. The last part of the DNA fits TRBJ2-7 better; the J call may be wrong. The CDR3 spans 14 residues. Germline CDR1 and CDR2: MNHEY and SMNVEV (reference sequence). The CDR3 DNA is TGTGCCAGCAGTTTCTTCGCAGGGGGTGCCGAGCAGTACTTC. This codes for CASSFFAGGAEQYF.

The chain employs TRBV4-2 and TRBJ2-7; 11 positions match TRBD2. In germline, CDR1 is LGHNA, CDR2 YNFKEQ. The V and J ends lost 2 bases and 2 bases, in that order; junction bases with no gene match: 2. The CDR3 has 15 residues. The CDR3 here is CASSQTSGGPYEQYF. The CDR3 nucleotides read TGTGCCAGCAGCCAAACTAGCGGGGGCCCCTACGAGCAGTACTTC.

This chain connects TRBV5-1 to TRBJ1-6; D possibly corresponds to TRBD1 (6 bases). CDR3 length: 14 residues. Deletions cut 9 bases from V and 8 bases from J, with 18 bases between. Germline CDR1 SGHRS, CDR2 YFSETQ. The CDR3 loop is CATSRGARDSPLHF. The CDR3 bases are TGCGCCACCTCCCGGGGGGCCCGGGATTCACCCCTCCACTTT.

The chain recombines TRBV5-1 with TRBJ2-7, with D possibly TRBD1 on 5 matching bases. The germline V gene has CDR1 SGHRS and CDR2 YFSETQ. The CDR3 loop spans 13 amino acids. V was trimmed by 4 bases and J by 1 base, leaving 9 bases between them. The CDR3, as DNA: TGCGCCAGCAGCCTGGACATTTCCTACGAGCAGTACTTC. This translates into CASSLDISYEQYF.

V gene TRBV7-6 combines with J gene TRBJ1-2; D call uncertain. V was shortened by 5 bases and J by 1 base, with 11 bases between the two germline ends. Germline V gene sequence: CDR1 SGHVS, CDR2 FNYEAQ. This CDR3 has 14 residues. CDR3 nucleotides: TGTGCCAGCAGCCCGGGATATAGTAACTATGGCTACACCTTC. Its translation is CASSPGYSNYGYTF.

J is TRBJ1-2 and V is TRBV5-1, with D maybe TRBD1 (6 bases). The CDR3 covers 13 residues. Germline CDR1 and CDR2: SGHRS and YFSETQ. V lost 5 bases, J lost 8 bases, and 16 bases lay in between. The CDR3 coding sequence is TGCGCCAGCAGAGATACAGGGAGCACGGGCTACACCTTC. This translates into CASRDTGSTGYTF.

V gene TRBV7-3 combines with J gene TRBJ2-1; D is possibly TRBD2 (5 bases). The CDR3 has 15 residues. Trimming pared 5 bases from V and 7 bases from J, leaving 18 bases between. CDR1 is SGHTA and CDR2 is FQGTGA in the germline V gene. CDR3: CASSLSGILVNEQFF. DNA for the CDR3: TGTGCCAGCAGCCTATCCGGGATTTTAGTTAATGAGCAGTTCTTC.

The chain has TRBV28 and TRBJ2-1, with TRBD1 as a possible D gene (6 bases). In germline, CDR1 is MDHEN, CDR2 SYDVKM. V lost 6 bases and J lost 6, with 21 bases in between. The CDR3 is 16 residues long. The CDR3 loop reads CASSSVGAGAINEQFF. The CDR3 nucleotides read TGTGCCAGCAGCTCGGTGGGGGCCGGGGCTATCAATGAGCAGTTCTTC. Based on the CDR3 plus reference TRBV28 and TRBJ2-1, the full variable domain is DVKVTQSSRYLVKRTGEKVFLECVQDMDHENMFWYRQDPGLGLRLIYFSYDVKMKEKGDIPEGYSVSREKKERFSLILESASTNQTSMYLCASSSVGAGAINEQFFGPGTRLTVL.

The chain carries TRBV18 and TRBJ2-2; possibly TRBD2 for D (6 bases). Per the germline V gene, CDR1 is KGHSH and CDR2 is LQKENI. The CDR3 is made up of 14 amino acids. Trimming left V 6 bases short and J 5 bases short, with 13 bases between. This CDR3 is CASSPGLTTGELFF. CDR3 in DNA: TGTGCCAGCTCTCCGGGACTTACTACCGGGGAGCTGTTTTTT. Looking up the rest from reference TRBV18 and TRBJ2-2 gives the full variable domain: NAGVMQNPRHLVRRRGQEARLRCSPMKGHSHVYWYRQLPEEGLKFMVYLQKENIIDESGMPKERFSAEFPKEGPSILRIQQVVRGDSAAYFCASSPGLTTGELFFGEGSRLTVL.

The rearrangement joins TRBV7-8 to TRBJ1-5, with 8 bases matching TRBD1. V lost 3 bases and J lost 0; bases outside the gene matches: 7. The CDR3 is made up of 17 amino acids. Germline CDR1 is SGHVS and CDR2 is FQNEAQ. The CDR3 reads CASSFEGQVYSNQPQHF. CDR3 DNA: TGTGCCAGCAGCTTTGAGGGACAGGTTTATAGCAATCAGCCCCAGCATTTT.

The sample holds many counts of this clone. This chain connects TRBV19 to TRBJ1-1; D possibly corresponds to TRBD1 (5 bases). The CDR3 loop spans 13 amino acids. The germline gives CDR1 LNHDA, CDR2 SQIVND (reference sequence). V was shortened by 3 bases and J by 1 base, with 6 bases between the two germline ends. The CDR3 nucleotides are TGTGCCAGTAGTATTACAGGGAACACTGAAGCTTTCTTT. This gives the protein CASSITGNTEAFF.

This chain uses TRBV27 with TRBJ1-1, with 7 bases fitting TRBD1. V dropped 3 bases and J dropped 3; count of bases not matched to a gene: 10. The V gene's germline CDR1 is MNHEY and CDR2 SMNVEV (reference sequence). The CDR3 spans 16 residues. In nucleotides, the CDR3 is TGTGCCAGCAGTTTGGACAGGACCCGGTTGGACACTGAAGCTTTCTTT. It is translated as CASSLDRTRLDTEAFF.

Written as DNA, the CDR3 is TGCGCCAGCCGGCCCACTAGCGGGTCGTTAACCGGGGAGCTGTTTTTT. Amino acid sequence: CASRPTSGSLTGELFF. V usage is TRBV5-1 and J usage is TRBJ2-2, with 9 bases lining up with TRBD2. This CDR3 has 16 amino acids. Unmatched junction bases numbered 12, after V lost 7 bases and J lost 5 bases. Germline V gene sequence: CDR1 SGHRS, CDR2 YFSETQ.

This clone was observed a few times. This chain uses TRBV6-5 with TRBJ2-5, with 8 bases lining up with TRBD1. Germline loops: CDR1 MNHEY, CDR2 SVGAGI. J gave up 4 bases and V 0 bases, and 7 bases lay outside the gene matches. CDR3 length: 16 amino acids. CDR3 nucleotides: TGTGCCAGCAGTTACTCAACTCGGACAGGGAGAGAGACCCAGTACTTC. The encoded protein is CASSYSTRTGRETQYF.

J is TRBJ1-2 and V is TRBV2; 7 bases agree with TRBD1. Trimming cost V 4 bases and J 6 bases; bases outside gene matches: 8. Germline V gives CDR1 SNHLY, CDR2 FYNNEI. This CDR3 has 14 residues. As DNA, the CDR3 is TGTGCCAGCAGTGGGCCAGGGGGGCGGGATGGCTACACCTTC. This encodes CASSGPGGRDGYTF.